The clone carrying this TCR beta chain was seen a single time. This entry comes from a study of blood T cell repertoires in COVID-19. Study in general: COVID-19 samples from acute and convalescent phases originated in the United States, Italy and Spain.

With 5 bases removed from V and 2 bases from J, the gap between germline ends came to 12 bases. The CDR3 runs to 14 residues. Per germline, CDR1 SEHNR and CDR2 FQNEAQ (reference sequence). Original methodology: Reference gene primer amplification yielded estimated nucleated cell counts. Produced via immunoSEQ multiplex PCR; TCRdb's table is partial and in-frame only. V and J calls and clone size are given by that table; D and trimming were obtained from the DNA. Altogether some 300,000 clones are present, 85% to 90% being singletons, with the ten largest covering roughly 2.9%. The chain combines TRBV7-9 with TRBJ1-2, with D tentatively TRBD1 (5 bases). The origin of this receptor is a woman aged 50 to 60 who had been exposed to COVID-19. The source material was PBMCs or T cells enriched from blood (not recorded which). CDR3 region: CASSKGMWNYGYTF. Written as DNA, the CDR3 is TGTGCCAGCAGCAAGGGGATGTGGAACTATGGCTACACCTTC. The full variable domain, rest sourced from reference TRBV7-9 and TRBJ1-2, is DTGVSQNPRHKITKRGQNVTFRCDPISEHNRLYWYRQTLGQGPEFLTYFQNEAQLEKSRLLSDRFSAERPKGSFSTLEIQRTEQGDSAMYLCASSKGMWNYGYTFGSGTRLTVV.